This section outlines one T cell receptor (beta chain) sequence together with its context. This CDR3 has 15 amino acids. CDR1 is LGHNA and CDR2 is YSLEER in the germline V gene. Trimming took 1 base from V and 2 from J, leaving 12 bases between them. The data were taken from a study of T cell clones after liver transplantation. Clones were read by immunoSEQ multiplex PCR, and TCRdb kept only the in-frame ones, dropping some. This table has about 16,000 clones, 65% to 85% appearing once. The chain employs TRBV4-3 and TRBJ2-7; weak D call: TRBD2 (5 bases). The starting material was CD8+ T cells from blood, obtained less than 50 months after liver transplant. This TCR derives from a human patient who received a liver transplant. A subset of T cells may come from the graft donor. CDR3 residues: CASSQGAGSAYEQYF. The CDR3 nucleotides are TGCGCCAGCAGCCAAGGCGCGGGCAGTGCCTACGAGCAGTACTTC.